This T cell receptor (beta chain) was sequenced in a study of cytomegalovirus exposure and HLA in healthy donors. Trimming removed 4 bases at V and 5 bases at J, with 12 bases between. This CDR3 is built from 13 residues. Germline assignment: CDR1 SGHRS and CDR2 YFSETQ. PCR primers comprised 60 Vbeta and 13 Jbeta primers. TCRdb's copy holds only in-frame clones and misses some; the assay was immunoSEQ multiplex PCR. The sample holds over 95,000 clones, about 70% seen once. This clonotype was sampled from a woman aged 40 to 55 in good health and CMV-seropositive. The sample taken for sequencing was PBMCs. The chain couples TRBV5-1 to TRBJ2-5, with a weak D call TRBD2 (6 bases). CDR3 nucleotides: TGCGCCAGCAGCCCGACTAGTTATGAGACCCAGTACTTC. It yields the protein CASSPTSYETQYF.